These 25 T cell receptor beta chains were sequenced from one sample in a study of T-cell memory formation after mild COVID-19. One entry per CDR3 protein results from TCRdb running MiXCR on the 5' RACE reads. Of about 310,000 distinct CDR3 sequences listed, roughly 21% are singletons. The specimen sequenced was PBMCs or a T cell subset sorted from them (not recorded which). These receptors all come from a man between 18 and 29 years old who had mild COVID-19 (a few samples of this study predate the infection). Cell type and time point are not known.

In its sample, this clonotype was seen a few times. V gene TRBV4-3 combines with J gene TRBJ2-7; possible D gene TRBD2, 6 bases. The V end was cut by 0 bases, the J end by 3 bases, with 18 bases between. The germline V gene encodes CDR1 LGHNA and CDR2 YSLEER. The CDR3 consists of 17 residues. Here the CDR3 reads CASSQDLGGVNGYEQYF. The DNA of the CDR3 is TGCGCCAGCAGCCAAGATCTTGGCGGGGTCAACGGCTACGAGCAGTACTTC.

The chain has TRBV12-3 or TRBV12-4 and TRBJ1-5; 7 bases fit TRBD1. Germline trimming cut 5 bases from V and 7 bases from J; bases unmatched to any gene: 8. This CDR3 spans 14 amino acids. CDR3 coding DNA: TGTGCCAGCAGTGCGACAGGGTGGAAGCAGCCCCAGCATTTT. Protein: CASSATGWKQPQHF.

This clonotype has more than one count but fewer than ten. V is TRBV7-2 and J is TRBJ1-5; 7 positions agree with TRBD1. CDR3 size: 14 residues. Germline assignment: CDR1 SGHTA and CDR2 FQGNSA. V shed 1 base, J shed 5 bases, and the junction held 2 bases outside the gene matches. The CDR3, as DNA: TGTGCCAGCAGCTTAGGGGGACAGTATCAGCCCCAGCATTTT. Encoded protein: CASSLGGQYQPQHF.

CDR3 DNA sequence: TGCAGCGTTGGGGAGGGCAACTATGGCTACACCTTC. Its protein is CSVGEGNYGYTF. The rearrangement links TRBV29-1 to TRBJ1-2; D is unclear. There are 12 residues in the CDR3. V dropped 4 bases and J dropped 2 bases, with 8 bases sitting between them. Germline V gene data show CDR1 as SQVTM and CDR2 as ANQGSEA.

The sample holds a few counts of this clonotype. V usage is TRBV6-2 or TRBV6-3 and J usage is TRBJ1-1; D perhaps matches TRBD1 (5 bases). The CDR3 sequence is 13 residues long. Trimming took 7 bases from V and 6 from J, leaving 15 bases between them. The germline V gene encodes CDR1 MNHEY and CDR2 SVGEGT. This CDR3 is CASNEDSHAEAFF. The CDR3 coding sequence is TGTGCCAGCAACGAAGACAGTCACGCTGAAGCTTTCTTT.

This clonotype was seen only a few times. The V and J genes are TRBV6-6 and TRBJ2-2; TRBD1 might be the D (6 bases). The CDR3 is 12 amino acids. Germline CDR1 reads MNHNY; CDR2 reads SVGAGI (reference sequence). The germline V and J ends were trimmed by 10 bases and 4 bases, with 10 bases remaining between them. CDR3: CAIQGITGELFF. The CDR3 DNA is TGTGCCATTCAGGGGATCACCGGGGAGCTGTTTTTT.

This clonotype showed up just a few times. This chain connects TRBV7-9 to TRBJ1-1, with 10 bases identical to TRBD1. The CDR3 runs to 15 residues. The trim removed 4 bases at V and 4 bases at J, leaving 6 bases unmatched. From germline, CDR1 is SEHNR and CDR2 FQNEAQ (reference sequence). CDR3 sequence reads: CASSSGTGAGTEAFF. The CDR3 DNA sequence: TGTGCCAGCAGCTCGGGGACAGGGGCGGGCACTGAAGCTTTCTTT.

This chain connects TRBV5-6 to TRBJ2-7; 11 bases align to TRBD1. Germline-derived CDR1 and CDR2 are SGHDT and YYEEEE. J lost 6 bases, V lost 4 bases, and 6 bases had no gene match. The CDR3 loop spans 14 amino acids. The CDR3 DNA sequence: TGTGCCAGCAGCCAGGACAGGGGGCTGTTCGAGCAGTACGTC. It yields the protein CASSQDRGLFEQYV.

The rearrangement links TRBV6-1 to TRBJ2-2; D unresolved. Germline V gene lookup returns CDR1 MNHNS and CDR2 SASEGT. This CDR3 spans 14 amino acids. Trimming removed 10 bases at V and 6 bases at J, with 18 bases between. CDR3 in DNA: TGTGCCACCAACGAGGCTGGGTTGGCCGGGGAGCTGTTTTTT. Its translation: CATNEAGLAGELFF.

The V and J genes are TRBV29-1 and TRBJ1-1; 7 bases match TRBD1. V lost 6 bases and J lost 2; bases outside the gene matches: 9. This CDR3 region has 14 residues. Germline values: CDR1 SQVTM, CDR2 ANQGSEA. The CDR3 region is CSVVSPGGNTEAFF. DNA for the CDR3: TGCAGCGTCGTATCCCCAGGGGGAAACACTGAAGCTTTCTTT.

This clonotype was recorded many times. V is TRBV5-1 and J is TRBJ2-1; 8 nucleotides match TRBD2. The CDR3 extends over 15 amino acids. V dropped 2 bases and J dropped 4; count of bases not matched to a gene: 5. Germline CDR1 SGHRS, CDR2 YFSETQ. In DNA form, the CDR3 reads TGCGCCAGCAGCTTACGAGCGGGGGTTTACAATGAGCAGTTCTTC. Its protein product is CASSLRAGVYNEQFF.

The rearrangement links TRBV18 to TRBJ2-1; 8 nucleotides agree with TRBD1. V lost 0 bases to trimming and J lost 4 bases; unmatched junction nucleotides: 2. The length of the CDR3 is 15 residues. The germline gives CDR1 KGHSH, CDR2 LQKENI. The CDR3 DNA reads as TGTGCCAGCTCACCACCGGACAGGGTTTACAATGAGCAGTTCTTC. Translating gives CASSPPDRVYNEQFF.

This clonotype has a handful of counts. The chain recombines TRBV21-1 with TRBJ1-2. TRBV21-1 is deemed a pseudogene. The CDR3 totals 16 residues. The CDR3 DNA reads as TGTGCCAGCAGCAAACGAATAACCGTGTTTTACTATGGCTACACCTTC. Amino acids: CASSKRITVFYYGYTF.

CDR3 sequence: CASTLRDRAIDEQFF. As DNA, the CDR3 is TGTGCCAGCACCCTGCGTGACAGGGCCATCGATGAGCAGTTCTTC. The chain couples TRBV6-5 to TRBJ2-1; 7 nucleotides align to TRBD1. CDR3 length: 15 residues. Germline V gives CDR1 MNHEY, CDR2 SVGAGI. The J segment lost 8 bases and the V segment lost 7 bases, leaving 14 bases of the junction unmatched.

The chain has TRBV27 and TRBJ1-5; 8 positions match TRBD1. The CDR3 length is 16 residues. Germline-derived CDR1 and CDR2 are MNHEY and SMNVEV (reference sequence). The V segment lost 5 bases and the J segment 0 bases; nucleotides outside the gene matches: 6. The CDR3 reads CASSSQGARSNQPQHF. CDR3 bases: TGTGCCAGCAGTAGTCAGGGGGCGCGTAGCAATCAGCCCCAGCATTTT.

V gene TRBV5-4 combines with J gene TRBJ2-5; the D is unclear. The CDR3 contains 17 residues. Germline-derived CDR1 and CDR2 are SGHNT and YYREEE (reference sequence). Trimming shortened V by 0 bases and J by 1 base, and 16 bases separated the two germline ends. CDR3 bases: TGTGCCAGCAGCTTGGGCGCGTCCGGGCTGCTCCAAGAGACCCAGTACTTC. Its protein product is CASSLGASGLLQETQYF.

The J gene is TRBJ2-1, the V gene TRBV7-2; a weak D match, TRBD1 (5 bases). CDR3 length: 14 amino acids. With 5 bases removed from V and 3 bases from J, the gap between germline ends came to 11 bases. Germline-derived CDR1 and CDR2 are SGHTA and FQGNSA. CDR3 sequence: CASSPKQVYNEQFF. DNA for the CDR3: TGTGCCAGCAGCCCGAAACAGGTCTACAATGAGCAGTTCTTC.

Only a few counts were recorded for this clonotype. The J gene is TRBJ1-1, the V gene TRBV7-2; no clear D gene. The CDR3 is 13 amino acids. The V gene lost 3 bases and the J gene lost 3 bases, with 8 bases spanning the gap. Germline V gene sequence: CDR1 SGHTA, CDR2 FQGNSA. The CDR3 sequence: CASSFREYTEAFF. CDR3 nucleotides: TGTGCCAGCAGCTTCCGTGAGTACACTGAAGCTTTCTTT.

This clonotype was observed a handful of times. The rearrangement links TRBV7-2 to TRBJ2-7; maybe TRBD1 (6 bases). CDR3 length: 13 residues. Germline CDR1 SGHTA, CDR2 FQGNSA. The germline V and J ends were trimmed by 4 bases and 7 bases, with 14 bases remaining between them. The CDR3 nucleotides are TGTGCCAGCAGCTCGTTGGGGGCGCCAGAGCAGTACGTC. This sequence encodes CASSSLGAPEQYV.

Many counts were recorded for this clonotype. This chain uses TRBV28 with TRBJ2-7; 7 positions match TRBD1. The germline CDR1 and CDR2 sequences are MDHEN and SYDVKM. This CDR3 is 12 amino acids long. J was trimmed by 4 bases and V by 4 bases; bases with no gene match: 1. The DNA of the CDR3 is TGTGCCAGCAGTTGGGACAGATACGAGCAGTACGTC. Amino acids: CASSWDRYEQYV.

The chain employs TRBV24-1 and TRBJ1-5; D may be TRBD1 (5 bases). The CDR3 runs to 12 residues. Germline lookup yields CDR1 KGHDR and CDR2 SFDVKD. V was trimmed by 2 bases and J by 8 bases, leaving 6 bases between them. CDR3 amino acids: CATSDWGEPQHF. DNA of the CDR3: TGTGCCACCAGTGATTGGGGGGAGCCCCAGCATTTT.

This clonotype was seen more than once but under ten times. V gene TRBV7-2 combines with J gene TRBJ2-1; 9 bases are a match to TRBD1. V lost 5 bases to trimming and J lost 3 bases; unmatched junction nucleotides: 8. The CDR3 is 16 amino acids. Germline CDR1 and CDR2: SGHTA and FQGNSA. The CDR3 DNA follows: TGTGCCAGCAGCGGCACACAGGGGGCTTTCTACAATGAGCAGTTCTTC. Protein sequence: CASSGTQGAFYNEQFF.

The chain joins TRBV5-6 to TRBJ1-4; TRBD1 might be the D (5 bases). CDR3 length equals 16 residues. V dropped 3 bases and J dropped 3 bases, with 15 bases sitting between them. CDR1 is SGHDT and CDR2 is YYEEEE in the germline V gene. CDR3 nucleotide sequence: TGTGCCAGCAGCTCGCTCGAGGGGCGAGCTAATGAAAAACTGTTTTTT. Translating gives CASSSLEGRANEKLFF.

The chain uses TRBV6-5 and TRBJ1-2, with TRBD1 matching over 9 bases. Germline values: CDR1 MNHEY, CDR2 SVGAGI. V gave up 4 bases and J gave up 5 bases; unmatched junction bases: 5. The CDR3 sequence is 14 residues long. The CDR3 DNA reads as TGTGCCAGCAGTTGGGACAGGGAACTTTATGGCTACACCTTC. Encoded protein: CASSWDRELYGYTF.

V is TRBV20-1 and J is TRBJ2-5; 10 nucleotides line up with TRBD1. The J call is doubtful: the DNA matches TRBJ2-7 better. The germline gives CDR1 DFQATT, CDR2 SNEGSKA (reference sequence). The CDR3 totals 15 residues. The CDR3 sequence: CSATPGQGSSYEQYF. The CDR3 DNA reads as TGCAGTGCAACACCGGGACAGGGGTCTTCCTACGAGCAGTACTTC.